This T cell receptor beta chain was profiled in a study of cytomegalovirus exposure and HLA in healthy donors. At the level of the study: Earlier sequencing of about 200 million T cells yielded about 120 million unique TCR beta sequences.

The germline CDR1 and CDR2 sequences are SGDLS and YYNGEE. The CDR3 is made up of 17 amino acids. V was clipped by 0 bases and J by 3 bases, with 18 bases between them. Study-wide points: It was shown in a later analysis that HLA-associated TCR beta chains were more clonally expanded than other, equally common chains.

The table lists this clone with a count of one. What it binds is not known. Primers: 60 Vbeta forward and 13 Jbeta reverse. Using immunoSEQ multiplex PCR, the repertoire was profiled, and TCRdb retains in-frame clones only, with some absent. The sample includes fewer than 140,000 clones, roughly four fifths seen only once; the top ten take roughly 2.9%. The TCR originated in a male donor in good health and CMV-seropositive. The V gene is TRBV9, the J gene TRBJ1-1; D ambiguous. Sample: PBMCs. The CDR3 loop reads CASSVGGSGRRDTEAFF. CDR3 DNA sequence: TGTGCCAGCAGCGTAGGTGGGTCGGGGAGGCGTGACACTGAAGCTTTCTTT.